Below are 6 T cell receptor beta chains sequenced from a single sample in a study of blood T cell repertoires in COVID-19 (dated by TCRdb to about 2020). Library construction relied on the immunoSEQ multiplex PCR assay. What TCRdb holds here is the immuneACCESS table cut down to in-frame rearrangements. Part of the clones is not present; checked against another copy, under half of the missing clones reflect an unresolved V gene, and the others are unexplained. Present in this sample are 70,000 or so clones, about 85% of which were seen just once. Of the sample, about a third is held by the ten largest clones. Sample: peripheral blood. The receptor source for this set is a woman older than 75 with active or convalescent COVID-19.

V usage is TRBV6-2 or TRBV6-3 and J usage is TRBJ1-5; D might be TRBD1 (6 bases). Germline V gene data show CDR1 as MNHEY and CDR2 as SVGEGT. This CDR3 is 14 amino acids long. V lost 5 bases, J lost 0 bases, and 8 bases lay in between. The CDR3 is CASSTGISNQPQHF. As DNA, the CDR3 is TGTGCCAGCAGTACAGGGATTAGCAATCAGCCCCAGCATTTT.

The chain joins TRBV19 to TRBJ1-2; TRBD1 might be the D (6 bases). Germline-derived CDR1 and CDR2 are LNHDA and SQIVND (reference sequence). Trimming left V 8 bases short and J 4 bases short, with 23 bases between. CDR3 size: 16 residues. CDR3 nucleotides: TGTGCCAGTCGTACACCCCGGGACAAAGACCTCTATGGCTACACCTTC. This translates into CASRTPRDKDLYGYTF.

This chain joins TRBV27 and TRBJ2-5; the match to TRBD2 covers 7 bases. V lost 3 bases and J lost 7; bases outside the gene matches: 20. This CDR3 spans 18 amino acids. The germline V gene has CDR1 MNHEY and CDR2 SMNVEV (reference sequence). The DNA for the CDR3 is TGTGCCAGCAGTTTCCACCCCTCCGACCCTAGCGGTCAATCGACCCAGTACTTC. As protein: CASSFHPSDPSGQSTQYF.

This chain connects TRBV7-2 to TRBJ2-3; 8 bases agree with TRBD1. Germline V lookup: CDR1 SGHTA, CDR2 FQGNSA. This CDR3 is 15 amino acids long. V lost 2 bases and J lost 0; bases outside the gene matches: 1. CDR3 nucleotide sequence: TGTGCCAGCAGCTTATGGACAGGGAGCACAGATACGCAGTATTTT. Residues: CASSLWTGSTDTQYF.

The V call is TRBV5-1, the J call TRBJ1-3; 10 nucleotides align to TRBD1. V was pared by 4 bases and J by 5 bases, with 6 bases of the junction left unmatched. This CDR3 spans 15 amino acids. Germline V gene sequence: CDR1 SGHRS, CDR2 YFSETQ. CDR3 amino acids: CASSPGTGDRNTIYF. Here the CDR3 DNA reads TGCGCCAGCAGCCCGGGGACAGGGGATCGAAACACCATATATTTT.

The V gene is TRBV20-1, the J gene TRBJ2-7; D not resolved. The CDR3 loop spans 11 amino acids. CDR1 DFQATT and CDR2 SNEGSKA come from the germline V gene (reference sequence). With 3 bases removed from V and 5 bases from J, the gap between germline ends came to 8 bases. The CDR3 spells CSASRQDEQYF. The CDR3 DNA reads TGCAGTGCTAGTCGGCAGGACGAGCAGTACTTC.